The 32 T cell receptor beta chains below all came from one sample that was sequenced in a study of regulatory T cells in long-lasting Graves disease. Time point specified: persistent/refractory GD, antithyroid drugs over 5 years with positive TRAb. Construction of the TCR library relied on RNA isolated from PBMCs. Assembly of TCR beta libraries relied on iRepertoire HTBI primers together with Arm-PCR of CDR3 regions. TCRdb itself ran the multiplex PCR reads through MiXCR, one entry per CDR3 protein. The table has 350,000 to 450,000 distinct CDR3 sequences, 20% to 25% seen once. The sequencing here drew on peripheral blood mononuclear cells (PBMCs), taken when the disease was refractory, from a patient treated with antithyroid drugs. These receptor sequences come from a woman aged 40 to 50 with Graves disease.

Of note for this clonotype: This could be a read error, since a much larger clone is one nucleotide away. The V call is TRBV12-3 or TRBV12-4, the J call TRBJ2-7, with no clear D. This CDR3 contains 15 residues. The CDR3: CASSLGVSSSYELYF. CDR3 coding DNA: TGTGCCAGCAGTTTAGGGGTCTCCAGCTCCTACGAGCTGTACTTC.

The chain combines TRBV6-1 with TRBJ1-5, with D tentatively TRBD1 (5 bases). The CDR3 length is 15 residues. V was trimmed by 1 base and J by 6 bases, leaving 13 bases between them. Germline CDR1 and CDR2: MNHNS and SASEGT. CDR3 sequence reads: CASSEGRGRGQPQHF. The CDR3 coding sequence is TGTGCCAGCAGTGAAGGGAGGGGTAGAGGTCAGCCCCAGCATTTT.

This clonotype was observed at least ten times. This rearrangement joins TRBV29-1 to TRBJ2-2; D remains unclear. The V end was cut by 4 bases, the J end by 1 base, with 7 bases between. CDR3 length: 13 residues. CDR1 and CDR2 from the germline V gene are SQVTM and ANQGSEA. The chain's CDR3 is CSVGGMNTGELFF. CDR3 nucleotide sequence: TGCAGCGTTGGGGGAATGAACACCGGGGAGCTGTTTTTT.

This clonotype was observed a few times. The chain carries TRBV7-9 and TRBJ2-7, with D possibly being TRBD2 (6 bases). Trimming removed 5 bases at V and 0 bases at J, with 17 bases between. Germline CDR1 is SEHNR and CDR2 is FQNEAQ (reference sequence). The CDR3 consists of 16 residues. The CDR3 nucleotides are TGTGCCAGCAGCGTGTGGGTCGCGGGAAACTCCTACGAGCAGTACTTC. Amino acid sequence: CASSVWVAGNSYEQYF. Full variable domain (missing parts from reference TRBV7-9 and TRBJ2-7): DTGVSQNPRHKITKRGQNVTFRCDPISEHNRLYWYRQTLGQGPEFLTYFQNEAQLEKSRLLSDRFSAERPKGSFSTLEIQRTEQGDSAMYLCASSVWVAGNSYEQYFGPGTRLTVT.

In this sample, this clonotype turned up a few times. V and J are TRBV5-1 and TRBJ2-5; 7 bases agree with TRBD1. J lost 5 bases, V lost 5 bases, and 12 bases had no gene match. Germline CDR1 reads SGHRS; CDR2 reads YFSETQ. The CDR3 contains 15 residues. CDR3 protein: CASRIGDRVWETQYF. The CDR3 DNA sequence: TGCGCCAGCAGAATAGGTGACAGGGTGTGGGAGACCCAGTACTTC.

This clonotype was detected many times. This sequence joins TRBV2 and TRBJ1-1; 7 bases match TRBD1. Germline-derived CDR1 and CDR2 are SNHLY and FYNNEI. The CDR3 is made up of 14 amino acids. V dropped 7 bases and J dropped 4; count of bases not matched to a gene: 9. This CDR3 is CASIRQGTSTEAFF. For the CDR3, the DNA is TGTGCCAGCATTAGACAGGGAACTTCCACTGAAGCTTTCTTT.

The chain couples TRBV20-1 to TRBJ1-3; TRBD1 aligns across 12 bases. CDR3 length: 20 residues. Germline V CDR1 and CDR2: DFQATT, SNEGSKA (reference sequence). The ends lost 2 bases at V and 0 bases at J; junction bases unmatched: 14. The CDR3 spells CSARLGAGTGGDYSGNTIYF. Here the CDR3 DNA reads TGCAGTGCTAGACTGGGAGCCGGGACAGGGGGCGACTACTCTGGAAACACCATATATTTT.

CDR3 nucleotides: TGCAGTGCTAGGATCGGGACAGGGGTTACCTACGAGCAGTACTTC. Amino acid sequence: CSARIGTGVTYEQYF. The rearrangement links TRBV20-1 to TRBJ2-7, with TRBD1 identical over 10 bases. J lost 2 bases, V lost 3 bases, and 7 bases had no gene match. CDR3 length: 15 amino acids. Germline assignment: CDR1 DFQATT and CDR2 SNEGSKA (reference sequence).

This clonotype was found many times. This chain links TRBV11-2 with TRBJ2-2; D ambiguous. Germline values: CDR1 SGHAT, CDR2 FQNNGV. The CDR3 loop spans 14 amino acids. Trimming shortened V by 1 base and J by 1 base, and 4 bases separated the two germline ends. CDR3 sequence (DNA): TGTGCCAGCAGCTTAGGGGTGAACACCGGGGAGCTGTTTTTT. It is translated as CASSLGVNTGELFF.

The V and J genes are TRBV27 and TRBJ2-3, with a possible D match to TRBD1 (6 bases). From germline, CDR1 is MNHEY and CDR2 SMNVEV (reference sequence). The ends were cut back, 10 bases at V and 3 bases at J, with 20 bases in the middle. This CDR3 has 15 amino acids. The CDR3 coding sequence is TGTGCCACTACGAGGGGCCACAGGGCAACAGATACGCAGTATTTT. It codes for CATTRGHRATDTQYF.

The CDR3 DNA reads as TGTGCCAGCAGCTTACCGGGGAGAGCGCCCTCCTACAATGAGCAGTTCTTC. This encodes CASSLPGRAPSYNEQFF. The chain employs TRBV7-3 and TRBJ2-1; TRBD2 might be the D (5 bases). The germline CDR1 and CDR2 sequences are SGHTA and FQGTGA. This CDR3 comprises 17 residues. Trimming took off 2 bases at V and 0 bases at J, with 14 bases between the two ends. Together with reference TRBV7-3 and TRBJ2-1, the CDR3 gives the full variable domain: GAGVSQTPSNKVTEKGKYVELRCDPISGHTALYWYRQSLGQGPEFLIYFQGTGAADDSGLPNDRFFAVRPEGSVSTLKIQRTERGDSAVYLCASSLPGRAPSYNEQFFGPGTRLTVL.

A few counts support this clonotype. The chain employs TRBV10-2 and TRBJ2-4; 13 bases match TRBD2. Germline CDR1 reads WSHSY; CDR2 reads SAAADI. Trimming removed 5 bases from V and 0 bases from J; junction bases left unmatched: 13. The CDR3 length is 20 residues. The CDR3 sequence is CASSPLTTSGRAVAKNIQYF. Written as DNA, the CDR3 is TGCGCCAGCAGTCCCCTCACTACTAGCGGGAGGGCGGTAGCCAAAAACATTCAGTACTTC.

This chain links TRBV12-3 or TRBV12-4 with TRBJ1-3, with a weak D call TRBD1 (5 bases). The CDR3 is 15 residues long. Trimming stripped 1 base from V and 0 bases from J, with 7 bases between. CDR3 sequence (DNA): TGTGCCAGCAGTTTAGACAGGTCCTCTGGAAACACCATATATTTT. This codes for CASSLDRSSGNTIYF.

The chain carries TRBV7-9 and TRBJ2-2, with TRBD2 matching over 11 bases. The CDR3 is 16 amino acids. Germline V gives CDR1 SEHNR, CDR2 FQNEAQ (reference sequence). After removal of 3 bases from V and 0 bases from J, the junction contained 0 bases not matched to a gene. The CDR3 DNA reads TGTGCCAGCAGCTTGGGACTAGCGGCGAACACCGGGGAGCTGTTTTTT. Encoded protein: CASSLGLAANTGELFF. Full variable domain (outside the CDR3, taken from reference TRBV7-9 and TRBJ2-2): DTGVSQNPRHKITKRGQNVTFRCDPISEHNRLYWYRQTLGQGPEFLTYFQNEAQLEKSRLLSDRFSAERPKGSFSTLEIQRTEQGDSAMYLCASSLGLAANTGELFFGEGSRLTVL.

This clonotype occurred many times. The chain has TRBV2 and TRBJ2-5, with 7 positions matching TRBD2. CDR1 and CDR2 from the germline V gene are SNHLY and FYNNEI. With V trimmed by 2 bases and J by 5 bases, 8 bases remained unmatched. CDR3 size: 15 residues. The CDR3: CASSEHGGSGETQYF. The CDR3 DNA is TGTGCCAGCAGTGAACATGGCGGGAGTGGTGAGACCCAGTACTTC.

This clonotype was observed many times. The chain has TRBV2 and TRBJ1-1, with a weak D call TRBD1 (6 bases). The V gene's germline CDR1 is SNHLY and CDR2 FYNNEI. With 9 bases removed from V and 6 bases from J, the gap between germline ends came to 8 bases. The length of the CDR3 is 10 residues. CDR3 protein: CASGQPEAFF. CDR3 bases: TGTGCCAGTGGACAGCCTGAAGCTTTCTTT.

The J gene is TRBJ2-1, the V gene TRBV28; possibly TRBD1 for D (6 bases). The CDR3 is made up of 14 amino acids. V dropped 6 bases and J dropped 6 bases, with 15 bases sitting between them. CDR1 and CDR2 from the germline V gene are MDHEN and SYDVKM. CDR3 region: CASSTPRRGNEQFF. Written as DNA, the CDR3 is TGTGCCAGCAGCACCCCACGCAGGGGCAATGAGCAGTTCTTC.

The rearrangement joins TRBV19 to TRBJ2-7; TRBD2 is a possible D gene (5 bases). Looked up from germline, CDR1 is LNHDA and CDR2 is SQIVND (reference sequence). The V and J ends lost 3 bases and 3 bases respectively, with 12 bases between them. The CDR3 is 14 amino acids. The CDR3 loop is CASSISGVGYEQYF. The CDR3 DNA is TGTGCCAGTAGTATCAGCGGAGTCGGCTACGAGCAGTACTTC.

This clonotype has ten or more counts. V usage is TRBV12-3 or TRBV12-4 and J usage is TRBJ1-1; tentative D call: TRBD1 (5 bases). The V end lost 2 bases, the J end lost 7 bases, and 17 bases lay between the germline ends. This CDR3 region has 15 residues. The CDR3 DNA reads TGTGCCAGCAGTTTAAGGGCCGGGGCGATAGGTGAAGCTTTCTTT. Amino acids: CASSLRAGAIGEAFF.

The V gene is TRBV4-1, the J gene TRBJ2-5; possible D gene TRBD2, 6 bases. The CDR3 has 13 amino acids. Trimming took off 3 bases at V and 3 bases at J, with 8 bases between the two ends. From germline, CDR1 is MGHRA and CDR2 YSYEKL. CDR3 nucleotides: TGCGCCAGCAGCCATCGCGGGGAAGAGACCCAGTACTTC. Its translation: CASSHRGEETQYF.

The chain links TRBV7-8 to TRBJ2-7; 7 positions agree with TRBD2. The CDR3 consists of 16 residues. The germline V gene has CDR1 SGHVS and CDR2 FQNEAQ. The ends lost 3 bases at V and 2 bases at J; junction bases unmatched: 10. The CDR3 DNA is TGTGCCAGCAGCTTTGTCGGGAGGAATACCGCCTACGAGCAGTACTTC. Its protein is CASSFVGRNTAYEQYF. Supplemented by reference TRBV7-8 and TRBJ2-7, the full variable domain reads GAGVSQSPRYKVAKRGQDVALRCDPISGHVSLFWYQQALGQGPEFLTYFQNEAQLDKSGLPSDRFFAERPEGSVSTLKIQRTQQEDSAVYLCASSFVGRNTAYEQYFGPGTRLTVT.

The chain employs TRBV19 and TRBJ1-5; possibly TRBD1 for D (5 bases). Germline CDR1 is LNHDA and CDR2 is SQIVND (reference sequence). Trimming removed 5 bases from V and 2 bases from J, with 16 bases in between. The CDR3 has 16 amino acids. The CDR3 reads CASSWTHSGGNQPQHF. The CDR3 DNA reads as TGTGCCAGTAGTTGGACACACTCCGGGGGCAATCAGCCCCAGCATTTT.

The J gene is TRBJ1-4, the V gene TRBV7-9, with a possible D match to TRBD1 (5 bases). Trimming removed 2 bases at V and 5 bases at J, with 12 bases between. Germline loops: CDR1 SEHNR, CDR2 FQNEAQ (reference sequence). The CDR3 runs to 15 residues. For the CDR3, the DNA is TGTGCCAGCAGCTTACCGGGGACGAAGAATGAAAAACTGTTTTTT. Amino acids: CASSLPGTKNEKLFF.

V usage is TRBV19 and J usage is TRBJ2-7, with 12 bases matching TRBD1. The CDR3 covers 13 residues. The germline V gene encodes CDR1 LNHDA and CDR2 SQIVND (reference sequence). The ends lost 8 bases at V and 5 bases at J; junction bases unmatched: 4. The CDR3 region has the DNA TGTGCCAGTGGGACAGGGGGCTTCCACGAGCAGTACTTC. Amino acid sequence: CASGTGGFHEQYF.

The chain employs TRBV6-1 and TRBJ2-7; the D call may be TRBD1 or TRBD2 (6 bases each). CDR1 is MNHNS, CDR2 SASEGT, per germline. Trimming removed 7 bases from V and 4 bases from J, with 11 bases in between. The CDR3 spans 12 residues. This CDR3 is CASTWGAYEQYF. The CDR3 nucleotides read TGTGCCAGCACTTGGGGGGCTTACGAGCAGTACTTC.

The chain's CDR3 is CSARMSGVGDTQYF. In DNA, the CDR3 is TGCAGTGCTAGAATGTCGGGAGTGGGGGATACGCAGTATTTT. The rearrangement uses TRBV20-1 and TRBJ2-3; D is possibly TRBD2 (6 bases). The germline V and J ends were trimmed by 2 bases and 6 bases, with 15 bases remaining between them. The CDR3 consists of 14 residues. Germline CDR1 is DFQATT and CDR2 is SNEGSKA (reference sequence).

This clonotype was found a few times. The chain employs TRBV30 and TRBJ1-5; D not certain. The germline CDR1 and CDR2 sequences are GTSNPN and SVGIG (reference sequence). The length of the CDR3 is 12 residues. V was pared by 1 base and J by 6 bases, with 7 bases between. The CDR3 coding sequence is TGTGCCTGGAGTGCCTCGAGTCAGCCCCAGCATTTT. Amino acid sequence: CAWSASSQPQHF.

The chain uses TRBV19 and TRBJ1-5, with D uncertain. The CDR3 extends over 13 amino acids. Trimming removed 5 bases at V and 3 bases at J, with 8 bases between. Germline assignment: CDR1 LNHDA and CDR2 SQIVND (reference sequence). CDR3 region: CASSVTVNQPQHF. CDR3 sequence (DNA): TGTGCCAGTAGTGTGACGGTCAATCAGCCCCAGCATTTT.

This clonotype was seen only a few times. The chain joins TRBV6-1 to TRBJ1-1; no reliable D call. This CDR3 spans 14 amino acids. The V gene lost 2 bases and the J gene lost 1 base, with 8 bases spanning the gap. Germline lookup yields CDR1 MNHNS and CDR2 SASEGT. The CDR3 sequence is CASSERFTNTEAFF. CDR3 sequence (DNA): TGTGCCAGCAGTGAAAGGTTTACGAACACTGAAGCTTTCTTT.

This clonotype has just a few counts. The V and J genes are TRBV11-2 and TRBJ2-7; 8 positions match TRBD2. After removal of 1 base from V and 5 bases from J, the junction contained 4 bases not matched to a gene. Germline V CDR1 and CDR2: SGHAT, FQNNGV. The CDR3 totals 14 residues. The CDR3 nucleotides read TGTGCCAGCAGCTTAGTCAGCGGGAGTCACGAGCAGTACTTC. It encodes CASSLVSGSHEQYF.

On this clonotype itself: A junction end diverges from the germline sequence, so it may reflect a read error. The chain employs TRBV6-5 and TRBJ2-7; weak D call: TRBD1 (5 bases). This CDR3 has 14 amino acids. Germline V gives CDR1 MNHEY, CDR2 SVGAGI. The CDR3 loop reads CASSYTQVSYEQYF. The CDR3 DNA follows: TGTGCTAGCAGTTACACACAGGTCTCCTACGAGCAGTACTTC.

This clonotype was detected only a few times. In nucleotides, the CDR3 is TGTGCCATCAGTGAAGGACAGAATGCGGATACGCAGTATTTT. It translates to CAISEGQNADTQYF. The V and J genes are TRBV10-3 and TRBJ2-3, with D perhaps matching TRBD1 (6 bases). The V gene's germline CDR1 is ENHRY and CDR2 SYGVKD. This CDR3 contains 14 residues. V lost 3 bases and J lost 6, with 13 bases in between.